This TCR beta chain comes out of a study of regulatory T cells in long-lasting Graves disease. This clonotype was seen many times. Time point indicated: newly diagnosed GD, antithyroid drugs for less than 3 months. RNA from PBMCs was the source of the TCR library. To make TCR beta libraries, researchers used iRepertoire HTBI primers and Arm-PCR of CDR3 regions. Each CDR3 protein is one row after TCRdb ran MiXCR on the multiplex PCR reads. The sample contains a few hundred thousand distinct CDR3 sequences, about 13% of which appear only once. Separately, the same data were catalogued under a study of T cells in Graves' hyperthyroidism and ophthalmopathy. That study reports: Newly diagnosed hyperthyroidism patients aged 18 to 65 years had disease lasting under 2 months. In the first-round RT-PCR of the TCR CDR3, the HTBI primer set was used. Peripheral blood also featured most of the thyroid clonotypes expanded above 0.001.

The sequencing here drew on peripheral blood mononuclear cells (PBMCs), taken at new diagnosis, from a patient treated with antithyroid drugs. The source is a man aged 25-45 years with Graves disease.

The DNA of the CDR3 is TGCGCCAGCAGCTTGATTACCCCACGGAGCACTGAAGCTTTCTTT. As protein: CASSLITPRSTEAFF. The chain links TRBV5-1 to TRBJ1-1; no definite D call. Trimming left V 1 base short and J 4 bases short, with 14 bases between. Per germline, CDR1 SGHRS and CDR2 YFSETQ. This CDR3 spans 15 amino acids.